The clone carrying this T cell receptor (beta chain) was seen more than once but under ten times. cDNA serving as the sequencing template came from extracted, reverse transcribed RNA. Sequenced by immunoSEQ multiplex PCR; TCRdb stores in-frame clones only, minus some. The repertoire holds roughly 150,000 clones, with over 45% as singletons. The sorting of PBMCs gave CD4+ and CD8+ T cells. The source of the sample is a study of CD8+ T cells in alopecia areata. The J segment lost 7 bases and the V segment lost 3 bases, leaving 0 bases of the junction unmatched. Germline lookup yields CDR1 MDHEN and CDR2 SYDVKM. This CDR3 contains 13 residues.

V and J are TRBV28 and TRBJ2-1; 10 nucleotides line up with TRBD1. The sequencing input was CD4+ T cells sorted from blood. This receptor was obtained from a human donor with alopecia areata. The CDR3 is CASSLDRGNEQFF. The CDR3 DNA follows: TGTGCCAGCAGTTTGGACAGGGGGAATGAGCAGTTCTTC. The full variable domain, rest sourced from reference TRBV28 and TRBJ2-1, is DVKVTQSSRYLVKRTGEKVFLECVQDMDHENMFWYRQDPGLGLRLIYFSYDVKMKEKGDIPEGYSVSREKKERFSLILESASTNQTSMYLCASSLDRGNEQFFGPGTRLTVL.